This T cell receptor (beta chain) was documented in a study of glioma-infiltrating T cells. TCR alpha and beta CDR3 regions were amplified from RNA using iRepertoire nested multiplex PCR. MiXCR was run by TCRdb on the multiplex PCR reads, yielding one entry per CDR3 protein. The repertoire holds around 130,000 distinct CDR3 sequences, with 24% as singletons. The sample holds many counts of this clonotype. The CDR3 is 13 residues long. The germline CDR1 and CDR2 sequences are DFQATT and SNEGSKA (reference sequence). V was cut by 5 bases and J by 5 bases, with 15 bases left in between. The source of this sequence is a human donor with low-grade glioma or glioblastoma, undergoing nonglioma brain surgery, or in good health (not recorded which). Sequencing was carried out using glioma tissue, nonneoplastic brain tissue, or PBMCs (not recorded which). This chain connects TRBV20-1 to TRBJ2-5; tentatively, D is TRBD2 (5 bases). The CDR3 nucleotides read TGCAGTGCTTTGATGCTAGCTGGCGAGACCCAGTACTTC. Translation gives CSALMLAGETQYF.